This T cell receptor beta chain was identified in a study of cytomegalovirus exposure and HLA in healthy donors. This clone was counted a single time. Germline assignment: CDR1 SGHVS and CDR2 FQNEAQ. The CDR3 loop spans 13 amino acids. V lost 5 bases to trimming and J lost 8 bases, with 15 bases between them. 13 Jbeta primers and 60 Vbeta primers were used for the PCR. Sequencing was performed with immunoSEQ multiplex PCR; in TCRdb, only in-frame clones are kept and a portion is missing. Among 30,000 to 45,000 clones listed, roughly 88% were seen once. This receptor was obtained from a woman aged 35 to 49 in good health and CMV-seropositive. The V call is TRBV7-8, the J call TRBJ1-2; D is unresolved. The sample taken for sequencing was PBMCs. The CDR3 nucleotides read TGTGCCAGCAGCCCCAATGGAGGGTTAGGCTACACCTTC. Amino acid sequence: CASSPNGGLGYTF.